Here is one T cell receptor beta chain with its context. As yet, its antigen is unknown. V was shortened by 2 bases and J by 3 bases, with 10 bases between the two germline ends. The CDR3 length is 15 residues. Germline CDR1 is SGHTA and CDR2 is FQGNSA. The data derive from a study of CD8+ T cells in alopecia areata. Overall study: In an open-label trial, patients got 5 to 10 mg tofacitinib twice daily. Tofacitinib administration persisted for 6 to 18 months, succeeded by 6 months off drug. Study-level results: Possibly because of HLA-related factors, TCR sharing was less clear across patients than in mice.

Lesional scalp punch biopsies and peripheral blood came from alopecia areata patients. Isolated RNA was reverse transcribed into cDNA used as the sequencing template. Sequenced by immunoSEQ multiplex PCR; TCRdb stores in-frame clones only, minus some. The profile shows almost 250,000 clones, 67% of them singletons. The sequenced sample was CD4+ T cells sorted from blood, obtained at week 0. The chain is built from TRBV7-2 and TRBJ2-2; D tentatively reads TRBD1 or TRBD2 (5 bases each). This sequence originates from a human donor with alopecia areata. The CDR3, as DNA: TGTGCCAGCAGCTTAAGGGGACCATACACCGGGGAGCTGTTTTTT. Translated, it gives CASSLRGPYTGELFF.